This T cell receptor (beta chain) emerged from a study of neurological immune-mediated disorders (dated by TCRdb to the late 2010s). A note on the overall study: Of the roughly 34 multiple sclerosis patients, about 31 had relapsing-remitting MS and 3 had secondary progressive MS. Peripheral blood TCR-beta repertoires from HTLV-I-associated myelopathy (HAM/TSP) patients, multiple sclerosis patients and healthy controls were compared by UMI-based sequencing. The roughly 100 TCR-beta libraries covered PBMC samples along with longitudinal samples, technical triplicates, and paired sorted CD4+ and CD8+ T-cell subsets. The cohort included some 68 subjects: about 14 with HAM/TSP, some 35 with multiple sclerosis, and about 20 healthy controls.

Unsorted PBMC libraries were generated from 2 million PBMCs stored in RNAlater at -80 °C until RNA extraction. Multiple sclerosis patients were enrolled in a US clinical protocol evaluating disease progression by magnetic resonance imaging. Peripheral blood underwent Ficoll-Hypaque density gradient centrifugation to isolate PBMCs, which were then cryopreserved in liquid nitrogen. Results and caveats for the whole study, not just this receptor: The MS cluster was not associated with any clinical or MRI features, and the authors stated that larger cohorts are needed. TCR clonal expansion was highest in HAM/TSP patients and lowest in MS patients, with MS patients falling below even healthy controls. Across subjects, expanded clones never shared an identical CDR3 amino acid sequence, which suggests that the TCR-beta repertoires in every group were private. Phylogenetic analysis grouped repertoires from 18 of 34 MS patients into a cluster of related CDR3 sequences, suggesting a possible repertoire-level signature.

This clonotype was seen at least ten times. The antigen it recognizes is unknown. One base away there is no much larger clone; base qualities are not given. The CDR3 numbers 13 residues from cysteine through phenylalanine. Only CDR3 DNA remains: 39 bases, in frame from the first base. V lost 3 bases and J lost 5 bases; the stretch between them is 5 bases long. The germline V gene (reference sequence) yields WNHNN for CDR1 and SYGVQD for CDR2. cDNA was synthesized by template-switch 5'RACE using a primer carrying a 10-nucleotide random unique molecular identifier by which each TCR transcript was tagged. Every sequencing run covered 15-18 subjects and yielded more than 160 million TCR-beta sequences. The RNeasy kit was used to extract total RNA. The KAPA Real-time Library Amplification kit was used to amplify TCR-beta VDJ regions with primers for the TCR constant region and the 5'RACE anchor. Sample indexes and Illumina adaptors were added in a first PCR, after which library yield was increased in a second PCR. The roughly 650 bp TCR product was size-selected on a 2% E-gel SizeSelection system after Ampure bead purification. Library quality was checked on a Bioanalyzer, concentration was measured with Qubit, and libraries were quantified with the Kapa Library Quantification kit before pooling. An Illumina HiSeq 2500 was used to sequence the libraries paired-end at 2 x 150 bp. To increase sequence diversity, roughly 24-31% phiX was spiked into each library pool. As for the authors' bioinformatics: The quality-filtered reads were processed with the UMI-based MiGEC pipeline, whose error correction step removed more than 85% of the raw TCR sequences. IMGT germline references were used for alignment of VDJ genes, and clonotypes were defined by a unique CDR3 amino acid sequence together with V-J genes. Clonal expansion, Shannon diversity and CDR3 relatedness (CalcPairwiseDistances, ClusterSamples) were evaluated with VDJtools, and phylogenetic trees were built with CLCbio workbench. Using coefficient-of-variation modelling across technical triplicates, the study counted a clone as expanded if it had at least 8 unique UMIs. TCRdb ran its own pipeline on the public reads, namely fastp trimming at Q25 and MiXCR clone calling, and kept in-frame beta chains. Rows with one shared CDR3 protein collapse into an entry with the most common genes and DNA. V and J calls and clone size were set by TCRdb, not the authors. Here the sample has 80,000 to 100,000 distinct CDR3 sequences; approximately 3.5% occur a single time. About 2.9% of the sample lies in the top ten.

The rearrangement joined TRBV10-1 to TRBJ1-6; there is no confident call for the D gene. The clonotype originates from a woman aged 45-65 years with multiple sclerosis. Specimen: PBMCs. The DNA reads as follows: TGCGCCAGCAGTGATTCCGATAATTCACCCCTCCACTTT. The resulting protein is CASSDSDNSPLHF.